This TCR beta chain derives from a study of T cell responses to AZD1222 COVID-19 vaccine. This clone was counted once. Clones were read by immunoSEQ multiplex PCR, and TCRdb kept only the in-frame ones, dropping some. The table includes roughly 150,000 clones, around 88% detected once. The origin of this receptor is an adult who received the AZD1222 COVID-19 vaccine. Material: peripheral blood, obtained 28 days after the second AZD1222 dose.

CDR3 sequence reads: CASSSHRDSLNEKLFF. In DNA, the CDR3 is TGTGCCAGCAGCTCCCACCGGGACAGCCTTAATGAAAAACTGTTTTTT. This chain links TRBV2 with TRBJ1-4; 7 bases fit TRBD1. This CDR3 comprises 16 residues. Losses at the gene ends were 6 bases for V and 4 bases for J; bases not matched to a gene: 11. Germline lookup yields CDR1 SNHLY and CDR2 FYNNEI.